What follows are 8 T cell receptor beta chains derived from one specimen sequenced in a study of T-cell reconstitution after alpha-beta-depleted transplantation in children (dated by TCRdb to the mid-2010s). The sample's time point label, in plain terms: day 60 (about 2 months) after transplantation. This sample's treatment or condition label indicates: allogeneic hematopoietic cell transplantation with graft depleted of TCRalphabeta T cells and CD19 B cells. To prepare the library, PCR was applied. The instrument given in TCRdb is Illumina HiSeq 2500. TCR library preparation used molecular barcoding, with unique molecular identifiers applied to normalize quantification of the TCRbeta repertoire. The public reads were quality trimmed at Q25 with fastp and then assembled into clones with MiXCR by TCRdb, keeping productive beta chains. When rows share a CDR3 protein, they turn into one entry using the most common DNA and genes. In this sample the table shows 85,000 to 120,000 distinct CDR3 sequences, less than 6% of which occur a single time. The top ten hold about 6.1% of the sample.

Sequencing used PBMCs, mostly from graft donor cells, obtained 60 days after TCRalphabeta/CD19-depleted stem cell transplant. The receptors come from a female patient aged 2-15 years who had a stem cell transplant for Fanconi anemia, so the T cells may come from the graft donor.

This clonotype was observed at least ten times. The chain uses TRBV5-1 and TRBJ2-7, with TRBD1 matching over 7 bases. This CDR3 region has 14 residues. Germline V gives CDR1 SGHRS, CDR2 YFSETQ. Trimming removed 3 bases from V and 2 bases from J; junction bases left unmatched: 5. CDR3 nucleotide sequence: TGCGCCAGCAGCTCAACAGGGGCCGCCTACGAGCAGTACTTC. This sequence encodes CASSSTGAAYEQYF.

This sequence joins TRBV20-1 and TRBJ2-2; 10 bases are a match to TRBD2. The trim removed 2 bases at V and 7 bases at J, leaving 4 bases unmatched. Per germline, CDR1 DFQATT and CDR2 SNEGSKA (reference sequence). The CDR3 totals 14 residues. The CDR3 DNA follows: TGCAGTGCTAGACTAGCGGGAGTAAACGGGGAGCTGTTTTTT. Amino acid sequence: CSARLAGVNGELFF.

A remark on this clonotype: A much more abundant neighbour one base away suggests this may be a read error. The chain carries TRBV18 and TRBJ1-1, with unresolved D. In germline, CDR1 is KGHSH, CDR2 LQKENI. CDR3 length equals 14 residues. V dropped 4 bases and J dropped 4 bases, with 13 bases sitting between them. The CDR3 nucleotides read TGTGCCAGCTCACAAAGTCGCGTGGCCACTGAAGCTTTCTTT. Translating it yields CASSQSRVATEAFF.

This clonotype occurred a few times. The gene calls are TRBV29-1 and TRBJ1-2; D is unresolved. Germline V gene sequence: CDR1 SQVTM, CDR2 ANQGSEA. This CDR3 is 9 amino acids long. V was clipped by 6 bases and J by 6 bases, with 5 bases between them. For the CDR3, the DNA is TGCAGCGTGGGGAATGGCTACACCTTC. Amino acid sequence: CSVGNGYTF.

This clonotype has a count of ten or more. The V gene is TRBV28, the J gene TRBJ2-7, with D hard to call. Trimming stripped 4 bases from V and 0 bases from J, with 7 bases between. CDR1 is MDHEN and CDR2 is SYDVKM in the germline V gene. This CDR3 is built from 13 residues. CDR3 region: CASSSRFSYEQYF. CDR3 sequence (DNA): TGTGCCAGCAGTTCCCGCTTCTCCTACGAGCAGTACTTC.

This clonotype was detected a few times. V usage is TRBV29-1 and J usage is TRBJ1-5, with D unclear. Germline CDR1 SQVTM, CDR2 ANQGSEA. This CDR3 region has 12 residues. The V and J ends lost 7 bases and 2 bases respectively, with 9 bases between them. The CDR3 region is CSAVEGNQPQHF. The CDR3 DNA follows: TGCAGCGCTGTTGAGGGCAATCAGCCCCAGCATTTT.

The V call is TRBV7-9, the J call TRBJ2-3; D is possibly TRBD2 (6 bases). V lost 7 bases, J lost 3 bases, and 17 bases lay in between. The CDR3 has 15 residues. Germline lookup yields CDR1 SEHNR and CDR2 FQNEAQ (reference sequence). The CDR3 loop reads CASKGRRDKTDTQYF. The CDR3 DNA reads TGTGCCAGCAAGGGTCGGCGGGATAAGACAGATACGCAGTATTTT.

This clonotype was detected only a few times. J is TRBJ2-1 and V is TRBV20-1, with 7 bases fitting TRBD2. CDR1 and CDR2 from the germline V gene are DFQATT and SNEGSKA (reference sequence). J was trimmed by 9 bases and V by 0 bases; bases with no gene match: 8. CDR3 length: 14 residues. The CDR3 region is CSARDRRGFTEQFF. CDR3 in DNA: TGCAGTGCTAGAGATCGGCGGGGGTTCACTGAGCAGTTCTTC.